Below, 30 T cell receptor beta chains from the same sample are listed, as sequenced in a study of cytomegalovirus exposure and HLA in healthy donors. The PCR was carried out with 60 Vbeta primers and 13 Jbeta primers. Data came from immunoSEQ multiplex PCR; TCRdb stores just in-frame clones and leaves some out. The repertoire holds approximately 210,000 clones, with about three quarters as singletons. The sample comprised PBMCs. The receptors derive from a woman aged 40-49 years in good health and CMV-seronegative.

The chain is built from TRBV5-1 and TRBJ1-1; D uncertain. V was clipped by 0 bases and J by 2 bases, with 8 bases between them. The CDR3 covers 14 residues. Per the germline V gene, CDR1 is SGHRS and CDR2 is YFSETQ. The chain's CDR3 is CASSLEVGNTEAFF. The CDR3, as DNA: TGCGCCAGCAGCTTGGAAGTGGGCAACACTGAAGCTTTCTTT.

V usage is TRBV5-6 and J usage is TRBJ2-2, with a tentative D call TRBD1 (5 bases). Germline V gene lookup returns CDR1 SGHDT and CDR2 YYEEEE. V was trimmed by 4 bases and J by 1 base, leaving 14 bases between them. CDR3 length: 16 residues. CDR3 in amino acids: CASSHQGKRNTGELFF. The DNA for the CDR3 is TGTGCCAGCAGCCATCAGGGCAAAAGGAACACCGGGGAGCTGTTTTTT. Combining the CDR3 with reference TRBV5-6 and TRBJ2-2 gives the whole variable domain DAGVTQSPTHLIKTRGQQVTLRCSPKSGHDTVSWYQQALGQGPQFIFQYYEEEERQRGNFPDRFSGHQFPNYSSELNVNALLLGDSALYLCASSHQGKRNTGELFFGEGSRLTVL.

The V gene is TRBV9, the J gene TRBJ2-1; D call uncertain. Per germline, CDR1 SGDLS and CDR2 YYNGEE. The CDR3 runs to 13 residues. Trimming cost V 1 base and J 5 bases, with 7 bases left between them. The CDR3: CASSVRVDNEQFF. The CDR3 nucleotides are TGTGCCAGCAGCGTACGGGTAGACAATGAGCAGTTCTTC. Complete variable domain (other parts from reference TRBV9 and TRBJ2-1): DSGVTQTPKHLITATGQRVTLRCSPRSGDLSVYWYQQSLDQGLQFLIQYYNGEERAKGNILERFSAQQFPDLHSELNLSSLELGDSALYFCASSVRVDNEQFFGPGTRLTVL.

The CDR3 DNA sequence: TGTGCCAGCAGCCAACTCACCTTAACAGGGGGCAACACTGAAGCTTTCTTT. Translation: CASSQLTLTGGNTEAFF. This chain connects TRBV5-5 to TRBJ1-1; 9 nucleotides agree with TRBD1. This CDR3 contains 17 residues. Trimming cost V 4 bases and J 2 bases; bases outside gene matches: 12. Germline CDR1 is SGHKS and CDR2 is YYEKEE (reference sequence).

This clone has more than one count but fewer than ten. This chain uses TRBV25-1 with TRBJ1-1; D possibly corresponds to TRBD1 (5 bases). Germline V gives CDR1 MGHDK, CDR2 SYGVNS. The V gene lost 7 bases and the J gene lost 1 base, with 16 bases spanning the gap. The CDR3 extends over 15 amino acids. In DNA, the CDR3 is TGTGCCAGCAAAGGGCAGGTCGGGGGGAACACTGAAGCTTTCTTT. It yields the protein CASKGQVGGNTEAFF.

This chain joins TRBV5-1 and TRBJ2-7; tentatively, D is TRBD1 (6 bases). V was clipped by 0 bases and J by 6 bases, with 16 bases between them. The length of the CDR3 is 15 residues. Germline V lookup: CDR1 SGHRS, CDR2 YFSETQ. CDR3: CASSLATGEVGEQYF. The CDR3, as DNA: TGCGCCAGCAGCTTGGCGACAGGAGAAGTTGGCGAGCAGTACTTC.

The rearrangement uses TRBV6-6 and TRBJ2-2; D perhaps matches TRBD1 (6 bases). Germline lookup yields CDR1 MNHNY and CDR2 SVGAGI (reference sequence). The ends were cut back, 5 bases at V and 4 bases at J, with 14 bases in the middle. The CDR3 has 15 amino acids. DNA for the CDR3: TGTGCCAGCAGTAGAGACAGGCGATCCACCGGGGAGCTGTTTTTT. As protein: CASSRDRRSTGELFF.

V is TRBV6-1 and J is TRBJ2-7; TRBD1 matches at 9 bases. Germline V gene data show CDR1 as MNHNS and CDR2 as SASEGT. Trimming at V came to 9 bases and at J to 2 bases, leaving 8 bases not matched to a gene. CDR3 size: 14 residues. The CDR3 loop is CASRTGGLTYEQYF. As DNA, the CDR3 is TGTGCCAGTCGTACAGGGGGCTTGACCTACGAGCAGTACTTC.

The rearrangement joins TRBV18 to TRBJ2-7; 9 bases fit TRBD1. This CDR3 contains 15 residues. Germline CDR1 and CDR2: KGHSH and LQKENI. V was clipped by 5 bases and J by 7 bases; unmatched bases: 12. CDR3 amino acids: CASSTSGTGHKEQYV. In nucleotides, the CDR3 is TGTGCCAGCTCAACCTCCGGGACAGGGCACAAAGAGCAGTACGTC.

The chain employs TRBV10-3 and TRBJ2-3; 7 nucleotides align to TRBD1. The CDR3 covers 14 residues. With V trimmed by 10 bases and J by 3 bases, 10 bases remained unmatched. Germline CDR1 is ENHRY and CDR2 is SYGVKD. CDR3 DNA: TGTGCCACCGAACCGGGACAGACAACAGATACGCAGTATTTT. It encodes CATEPGQTTDTQYF.

The rearrangement joins TRBV7-9 to TRBJ2-1; no reliable D call. Trimming stripped 5 bases from V and 3 bases from J, with 5 bases between. Germline CDR1 reads SEHNR; CDR2 reads FQNEAQ (reference sequence). The CDR3 sequence is 12 residues long. The CDR3 reads CASSPYYNEQFF. The CDR3 DNA reads as TGTGCCAGCAGCCCTTACTACAATGAGCAGTTCTTC.

This clone was seen just once. The gene calls are TRBV19 and TRBJ1-1; TRBD1 is a possible D gene (6 bases). Trimming cost V 7 bases and J 1 base, with 13 bases left between them. The germline gives CDR1 LNHDA, CDR2 SQIVND (reference sequence). The CDR3 is made up of 14 amino acids. CDR3 region: CASKEDRSNTEAFF. CDR3 in DNA: TGTGCCAGTAAAGAGGACAGATCGAACACTGAAGCTTTCTTT.

This chain uses TRBV5-4 with TRBJ1-5; the D gene is possibly TRBD1 (5 bases). The CDR3 sequence is 15 residues long. V was pared by 0 bases and J by 6 bases, with 13 bases between. Germline loops: CDR1 SGHNT, CDR2 YYREEE (reference sequence). The CDR3 loop is CASSLDGGGSQPQHF. The CDR3 nucleotides are TGTGCCAGCAGCTTGGACGGGGGAGGAAGTCAGCCCCAGCATTTT.

About this clone: The germline gene is not matched at one end of the junction; a read error may be the cause. The CDR3 region is CASSQGVLKTEAFF. The DNA of the CDR3 is TGTGCCAGCAGCCAAGGGGTTTTGAAGACTGAAGCTTTCTTT. V is TRBV6-1 and J is TRBJ1-1; TRBD1 is a possible D gene (5 bases). In germline, CDR1 is MNHNS, CDR2 SASEGT. The CDR3 has 14 amino acids.

The chain employs TRBV7-2 and TRBJ1-1, with 9 positions matching TRBD1. The CDR3 has 15 amino acids. Germline CDR1 is SGHTA and CDR2 is FQGNSA. V shed 1 base, J shed 5 bases, and the junction held 5 bases outside the gene matches. This chain's CDR3 is CASSLVIQGATEAFF. In DNA form, the CDR3 reads TGTGCCAGCAGCTTAGTTATACAGGGGGCAACTGAAGCTTTCTTT.

V and J are TRBV29-1 and TRBJ2-7, with a weak D call TRBD1 (6 bases). In germline, CDR1 is SQVTM, CDR2 ANQGSEA. The V end lost 5 bases, the J end lost 2 bases, and 13 bases lay between the germline ends. There are 13 residues in the CDR3. The CDR3 DNA reads as TGCAGCGTTTCGACAGGAGGACCCTACGAGCAGTACTTC. The encoded protein is CSVSTGGPYEQYF.

The chain has TRBV7-2 and TRBJ1-2; 12 bases match TRBD1. The CDR3 has 19 amino acids. Unmatched junction bases numbered 12, after V lost 1 base and J lost 3 bases. Per germline, CDR1 SGHTA and CDR2 FQGNSA. In DNA, the CDR3 is TGTGCCAGCAGCTTAGATACCGGGACAGGGGGCCTCGGGGACTATGGCTACACCTTC. Amino acids: CASSLDTGTGGLGDYGYTF.

This clone was counted between two and nine times. The chain recombines TRBV9 with TRBJ2-6; the D is unclear. The V gene lost 7 bases and the J gene lost 0 bases, with 11 bases spanning the gap. Germline CDR1 and CDR2: SGDLS and YYNGEE. The CDR3 runs to 15 residues. The CDR3 DNA reads as TGTGCCAGCGCGCTAGGTAACTCTGGGGCCAACGTCCTGACTTTC. It is translated as CASALGNSGANVLTF.

The chain combines TRBV12-5 with TRBJ2-3, with 8 bases fitting TRBD2. J was trimmed by 4 bases and V by 1 base; bases with no gene match: 4. This CDR3 contains 15 residues. Germline assignment: CDR1 LGHNT and CDR2 FRNRAP. Written as DNA, the CDR3 is TGTGCTAGTGGTTTGGACGGAGCGGGAGCAGATACGCAGTATTTT. It translates to CASGLDGAGADTQYF.

The rearrangement links TRBV11-2 to TRBJ2-2; a possible D gene is TRBD2 (5 bases). The CDR3 consists of 15 residues. Trimming shortened V by 5 bases and J by 1 base, and 11 bases separated the two germline ends. CDR1 and CDR2 from the germline V gene are SGHAT and FQNNGV. The CDR3 is CASSLTGGNTGELFF. As DNA, the CDR3 is TGTGCCAGCAGCCTAACCGGAGGGAACACCGGGGAGCTGTTTTTT.

This rearrangement joins TRBV6-5 to TRBJ1-2; tentative D call: TRBD1 (6 bases). From germline, CDR1 is MNHEY and CDR2 SVGAGI. This CDR3 comprises 14 residues. Trimming cost V 6 bases and J 6 bases, with 17 bases left between them. CDR3 residues: CASSRTQGLDGYTF. The CDR3, as DNA: TGTGCCAGCAGCCGTACGCAGGGGCTGGATGGCTACACCTTC.

This chain connects TRBV28 to TRBJ2-3; 9 bases fit TRBD2. The germline V gene has CDR1 MDHEN and CDR2 SYDVKM. The V gene end was trimmed by 2 bases and the J gene end by 1 base; junction bases not matched to a gene: 10. The CDR3 length is 18 residues. The CDR3 DNA reads as TGTGCCAGCAGTTTAACGCTAGCGGGACTGAAAGGCACAGATACGCAGTATTTT. It yields the protein CASSLTLAGLKGTDTQYF.

This chain uses TRBV29-1 with TRBJ2-7; D not certain. This CDR3 comprises 12 residues. Germline CDR1 SQVTM, CDR2 ANQGSEA. V was cut by 2 bases and J by 7 bases, with 12 bases left in between. CDR3 residues: CSVEQNAREQYF. As DNA, the CDR3 is TGCAGCGTTGAACAGAATGCTAGGGAGCAGTACTTC.

The chain carries TRBV5-6 and TRBJ2-1; 8 positions agree with TRBD2. The CDR3 consists of 15 residues. CDR1 SGHDT and CDR2 YYEEEE come from the germline V gene. V shed 2 bases and J 5 bases; nucleotides not matched to a gene: 6. The CDR3 nucleotides are TGTGCCAGCAGCTTTCCAACTAGCGGAAACAATGAGCAGTTCTTC. Protein sequence: CASSFPTSGNNEQFF. Full variable domain (remainder filled in from reference TRBV5-6 and TRBJ2-1): DAGVTQSPTHLIKTRGQQVTLRCSPKSGHDTVSWYQQALGQGPQFIFQYYEEEERQRGNFPDRFSGHQFPNYSSELNVNALLLGDSALYLCASSFPTSGNNEQFFGPGTRLTVL.

The V and J genes are TRBV18 and TRBJ2-1, with 10 bases identical to TRBD2. The V segment lost 0 bases and the J segment 9 bases; nucleotides outside the gene matches: 5. The CDR3 spans 15 residues. Germline CDR1 KGHSH, CDR2 LQKENI. CDR3 in DNA: TGTGCCAGCTCACCACCCAGCGGGAGGGCCACTGAGCAGTTCTTC. Protein product: CASSPPSGRATEQFF.

The chain has TRBV9 and TRBJ2-2, with D perhaps matching TRBD1 (6 bases). The CDR3 has 14 residues. Germline CDR1 SGDLS, CDR2 YYNGEE. Trimming stripped 5 bases from V and 4 bases from J, with 12 bases between. The CDR3 region is CASRGAGPTGELFF. The CDR3 DNA sequence: TGTGCCAGCAGGGGGGCAGGGCCCACCGGGGAGCTGTTTTTT.

This clone was observed once. This chain links TRBV29-1 with TRBJ2-5; 7 bases align to TRBD1. This CDR3 has 11 amino acids. Germline V gives CDR1 SQVTM, CDR2 ANQGSEA. J was trimmed by 5 bases and V by 3 bases; bases with no gene match: 0. CDR3 sequence reads: CSVETGETQYF. The DNA for the CDR3 is TGCAGCGTTGAGACAGGGGAGACCCAGTACTTC.

The gene calls are TRBV18 and TRBJ2-3; D is unresolved. CDR3 length: 13 residues. The germline V and J ends were trimmed by 3 bases and 6 bases, with 10 bases remaining between them. Germline V lookup: CDR1 KGHSH, CDR2 LQKENI. The CDR3 coding sequence is TGTGCCAGCTCACCGACATCTTCCGATACGCAGTATTTT. Its protein is CASSPTSSDTQYF.

This chain connects TRBV7-2 to TRBJ2-1; 12 bases are a match to TRBD2. CDR3 length: 17 amino acids. Germline values: CDR1 SGHTA, CDR2 FQGNSA. V trimming: 5 bases; J trimming: 0 bases; junction bases outside the gene matches: 5. The DNA for the CDR3 is TGTGCCAGCAGCCAGCTAGCGGGAGGGAGCTCCTACAATGAGCAGTTCTTC. Encoded protein: CASSQLAGGSSYNEQFF.

The J gene is TRBJ1-4, the V gene TRBV5-6, with 9 bases matching TRBD1. Trimming cost V 4 bases and J 6 bases; bases outside gene matches: 7. This CDR3 region has 15 residues. Germline V lookup: CDR1 SGHDT, CDR2 YYEEEE. CDR3 in amino acids: CASSLRGTGYEKLFF. The CDR3 coding sequence is TGTGCCAGCAGCCTCCGGGGGACAGGGTATGAAAAACTGTTTTTT.